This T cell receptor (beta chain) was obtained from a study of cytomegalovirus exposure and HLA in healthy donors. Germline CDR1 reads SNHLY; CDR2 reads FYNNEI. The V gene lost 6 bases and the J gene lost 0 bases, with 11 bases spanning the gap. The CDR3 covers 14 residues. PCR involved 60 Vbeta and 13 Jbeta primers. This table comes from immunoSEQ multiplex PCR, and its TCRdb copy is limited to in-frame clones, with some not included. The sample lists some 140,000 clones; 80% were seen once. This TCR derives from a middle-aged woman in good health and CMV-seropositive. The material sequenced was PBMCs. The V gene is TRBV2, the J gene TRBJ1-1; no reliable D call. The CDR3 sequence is CASRLGGLNTEAFF. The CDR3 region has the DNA TGTGCCAGCAGGTTGGGCGGGCTGAACACTGAAGCTTTCTTT.